These T cell receptor beta chains were read from a single sample in a study of cytomegalovirus exposure and HLA in healthy donors. This table comes from immunoSEQ multiplex PCR, and its TCRdb copy is limited to in-frame clones, with some not included. Its listing shows about 53,000 clones. The sample consisted of PBMCs. The source of these receptors is a man aged 18-30 years in good health and CMV-seropositive. The CDR3 runs from the conserved cysteine through the conserved F or W. A D gene is named only where the DNA matches it firmly.

j_gene,len,v_gene,d_gene,CDR3aa,CDR3nt
TRBJ2-1,17,TRBV28,TRBD1,CASRLSSGTGSRNEQFF,TGTGCCAGCAGATTATCCTCCGGGACAGGGTCTCGCAATGAGCAGTTCTTC
TRBJ2-7,18,TRBV5-5,TRBD2,CASSLGRELAGPLGEQYF,TGTGCCAGCAGCTTGGGCAGGGAACTAGCGGGGCCCCTGGGGGAGCAGTACTTC
TRBJ1-6,14,TRBV11-3,.,CASSNRAREGPLHF,TGTGCCAGCAGCAACCGGGCCCGGGAAGGTCCCCTCCACTTT
TRBJ1-2,16,TRBV25-1,TRBD1,CASSEGTGLSNYGYTF,TGTGCCAGCAGTGAGGGGACAGGGCTTTCAAACTATGGCTACACCTTC
TRBJ2-7,19,TRBV5-4,TRBD2,CASSSSGRAPGLAKDEQYF,TGTGCCAGCAGCTCTTCGGGACGGGCACCGGGACTAGCGAAGGACGAGCAGTACTTC
TRBJ2-7,12,TRBV30,.,CAWSVSDYEQYF,TGTGCCTGGAGTGTGTCAGACTACGAGCAGTACTTC
TRBJ2-5,15,TRBV9,.,CASSVAQGGGETQYF,TGTGCCAGCAGCGTAGCTCAAGGGGGAGGGGAGACCCAGTACTTC
TRBJ2-1,15,TRBV28,TRBD2,CASSLRLAGGTEQFF,TGTGCCAGCAGTTTACGGCTAGCGGGAGGGACAGAGCAGTTCTTC
TRBJ2-2,15,TRBV7-9,.,CASSLRQGSTGELFF,TGTGCCAGCAGCTTAAGGCAGGGGAGCACCGGGGAGCTGTTTTTT
TRBJ1-1,16,TRBV27,TRBD1,CASRTTGGVWNTEAFF,TGTGCCAGCAGGACCACAGGGGGCGTTTGGAACACTGAAGCTTTCTTT
TRBJ1-5,13,TRBV2,.,CASRRRGNQPQHF,TGTGCCAGCAGGCGCAGGGGTAATCAGCCCCAGCATTTT
TRBJ1-4,17,TRBV30,.,CAWSRGPGDSANEKLFF,TGTGCCTGGAGCCGCGGCCCCGGGGACTCAGCTAATGAAAAACTGTTTTTT
TRBJ2-3,15,TRBV6-4,TRBD1,CASSVEGAGTDTQYF,TGTGCCAGCAGTGTCGAGGGGGCTGGCACAGATACGCAGTATTTT
TRBJ1-4,14,TRBV30,.,CAWSPGGSAEKLFF,TGTGCCTGGAGTCCGGGGGGCTCGGCTGAAAAACTGTTTTTT
TRBJ2-7,15,TRBV4-1,TRBD2,CASSLGTSGNYEQYF,TGCGCCAGCAGCCTGGGGACTAGCGGGAACTACGAGCAGTACTTC
TRBJ1-4,15,TRBV7-9,TRBD1,CASSAPGTGGEKLFF,TGTGCCAGCAGCGCACCCGGGACAGGGGGTGAAAAACTGTTTTTT
TRBJ2-1,17,TRBV19,TRBD2,CASSIISGRAREFEQFF,TGTGCCAGTAGTATAATTAGCGGGAGGGCCCGGGAATTTGAGCAGTTCTTC
TRBJ1-1,15,TRBV5-6,.,CASSLGTYSSTEAFF,TGTGCCAGCAGCTTGGGGACTTATAGTAGCACTGAAGCTTTCTTT
TRBJ1-1,14,TRBV19,TRBD1,CASSYRGSKPEAFF,TGTGCCAGTAGTTACAGGGGATCTAAACCTGAAGCTTTCTTT
TRBJ2-1,16,TRBV5-1,TRBD2,CASSWDRGLADNEQFF,TGCGCCAGCAGCTGGGATCGGGGACTAGCGGACAATGAGCAGTTCTTC
TRBJ1-5,15,TRBV11-3,TRBD1,CASSLRGGIDQPQHF,TGTGCCAGCAGCCTTCGAGGGGGCATCGATCAGCCCCAGCATTTT
TRBJ2-1,15,TRBV27,TRBD2,CASSTRTSGRYEQFF,TGTGCCAGCAGTACGCGGACTAGCGGGAGGTATGAGCAGTTCTTC
TRBJ2-7,15,TRBV30,TRBD2,CAWSVKASGTRRQYF,TGTGCCTGGAGTGTAAAGGCTAGCGGAACCCGACGGCAGTACTTC
TRBJ2-1,15,TRBV9,.,CASSVGPPEGNEQFF,TGTGCCAGCAGCGTAGGCCCCCCGGAGGGCAATGAGCAGTTCTTC
TRBJ2-1,13,TRBV6-1,.,CATPADPYNEQFF,TGTGCCACCCCAGCGGACCCATACAATGAGCAGTTCTTC
TRBJ1-6,11,TRBV19,.,CASGGGSPLHF,TGTGCCAGCGGGGGAGGTTCACCCCTCCACTTT
TRBJ1-1,15,TRBV27,.,CASSLYGGANTEAFF,TGTGCCAGCAGTTTATACGGGGGGGCGAACACTGAAGCTTTCTTT
TRBJ2-7,15,TRBV28,.,CASSTQGSRSYEQYF,TGTGCCAGCAGTACACAGGGTTCGAGGAGCTACGAGCAGTACTTC
TRBJ1-4,15,TRBV5-6,TRBD1,CASSLETGFNEKLFF,TGTGCCAGCAGCTTGGAGACAGGGTTTAATGAAAAACTGTTTTTT
TRBJ2-7,17,TRBV25-1,TRBD2,CASSAPRKAGAPYEQYF,TGTGCCAGCAGTGCCCCCAGAAAAGCGGGAGCGCCATACGAGCAGTACTTC
TRBJ2-1,14,TRBV19,.,CASSATGSYNEQFF,TGTGCCAGTAGTGCGACTGGGTCCTACAATGAGCAGTTCTTC
TRBJ2-7,13,TRBV2,TRBD2,CASGRTSDYEQYF,TGTGCCAGCGGGCGGACTAGCGACTACGAGCAGTACTTC
TRBJ2-1,15,TRBV5-1,TRBD1,CASSAGTGIHNEQFF,TGCGCCAGCAGCGCCGGGACAGGGATCCACAATGAGCAGTTCTTC
TRBJ2-6,16,TRBV10-3,TRBD1,CAIRPGTGAGANVLTF,TGTGCCATCAGACCCGGGACAGGGGCTGGGGCCAACGTCCTGACTTTC
TRBJ2-5,13,TRBV5-5,.,CASSLWVGETQYF,TGTGCCAGCAGCCTTTGGGTCGGGGAGACCCAGTACTTC
TRBJ1-5,14,TRBV28,.,CASGPTGFRQPQHF,TGTGCCAGCGGTCCCACAGGGTTTCGTCAGCCCCAGCATTTT
TRBJ1-2,15,TRBV7-9,TRBD1,CASSPYSQGADGYTF,TGTGCCAGCAGCCCTTATTCTCAGGGGGCAGATGGCTACACCTTC
TRBJ2-5,13,TRBV6-4,.,CASSMGEEETQYF,TGTGCCAGCAGTATGGGGGAGGAAGAGACCCAGTACTTC
TRBJ2-7,16,TRBV27,TRBD2,CASSPLLAGGPGEQYF,TGTGCCAGCAGTCCATTACTAGCGGGAGGGCCGGGGGAGCAGTACTTC
TRBJ2-2,15,TRBV2,.,CASRAGTWNTGELFF,TGTGCCAGCAGGGCCGGGACTTGGAACACCGGGGAGCTGTTTTTT
TRBJ2-6,16,TRBV2,.,CASRGAEGSGANVLTF,TGTGCCAGCAGGGGGGCCGAGGGGTCTGGGGCCAACGTCCTGACTTTC
TRBJ1-1,14,TRBV27,TRBD1,CASTPRQGSAEAFF,TGTGCCAGCACCCCGAGACAGGGGTCTGCTGAAGCTTTCTTT
TRBJ2-1,16,TRBV10-3,.,CAISPLATTTTTEQFF,TGTGCCATCAGTCCTTTAGCGACCACAACTACAACTGAGCAGTTCTTC
TRBJ2-7,13,TRBV5-4,TRBD2,CASSLAGMDEQYF,TGTGCCAGCAGCCTAGCGGGAATGGACGAGCAGTACTTC
TRBJ2-1,14,TRBV7-9,.,CASSLFQGYNEQFF,TGTGCCAGCAGCTTATTTCAGGGATACAATGAGCAGTTCTTC